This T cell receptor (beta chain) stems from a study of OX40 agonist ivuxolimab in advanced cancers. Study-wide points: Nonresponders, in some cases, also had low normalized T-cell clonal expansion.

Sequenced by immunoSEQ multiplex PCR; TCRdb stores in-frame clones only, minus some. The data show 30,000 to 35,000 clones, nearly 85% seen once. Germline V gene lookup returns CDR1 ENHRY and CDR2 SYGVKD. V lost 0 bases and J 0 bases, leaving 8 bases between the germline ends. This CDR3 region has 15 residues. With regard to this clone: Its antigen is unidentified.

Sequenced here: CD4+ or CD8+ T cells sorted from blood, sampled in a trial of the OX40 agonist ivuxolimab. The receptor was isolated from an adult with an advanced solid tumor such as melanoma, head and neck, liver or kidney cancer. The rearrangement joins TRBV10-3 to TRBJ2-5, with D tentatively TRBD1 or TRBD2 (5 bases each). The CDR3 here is CAISESGENQETQYF. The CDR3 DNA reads TGTGCCATCAGTGAGTCGGGGGAGAACCAAGAGACCCAGTACTTC.